This T cell receptor (beta chain) stems from a study of shared clonotypes between healthy human individuals. Across the study: A donor's plate count was three for CD4 naive and three for CD4 memory; CD8 naive had two and CD8 memory one.

Method: immunoSEQ multiplex PCR; TCRdb's copy keeps in-frame clones and lacks some. Here the sample spans about 820,000 clones, about 92% being singletons. Terminally differentiated effector memory CD45RA+ cells were excluded from the naive CD8 cells, which were CD45RO-negative and positively selected for CCR7. This CDR3 comprises 18 residues. With V trimmed by 6 bases and J by 4 bases, 17 bases remained unmatched. The V gene's germline CDR1 is SEHNR and CDR2 FQNEAQ (reference sequence). Study-level results: Specimens sampled were limited to blood, with tissue repertoires likely differing. Generation probabilities were higher for clonotypes shared across all four sorted-subset donors than for unshared ones. In a few donors, around 4.8% of naive CD4 clonotypes appeared in common.

As concerns this clone: Its antigen is as yet unknown.

The chain uses TRBV7-9 and TRBJ2-3, with TRBD1 matching 9 bases. The sequenced material came from naive CD8+ T cells sorted from blood. This clonotype was sampled from a man aged 25 to 40 in good health. This CDR3 is CASRRLSGQGSGADTQYF. For the CDR3, the DNA is TGTGCCAGCAGGAGATTGTCGGGACAGGGCTCGGGGGCAGATACGCAGTATTTT.